Included here is one TCR beta chain sequence, with context. It has no known antigen specificity. Nothing much larger sits one base from this clone, and base qualities are not available. The V end loses 4 bases and the J end loses 13 bases, and a stretch of 14 bases separates them. Via the germline V gene, CDR1 is SQVTM and CDR2 ANQGSEA. Counted from cysteine to phenylalanine, this CDR3 has 11 amino acids. The read is trimmed to its CDR3 DNA, 33 bases read in frame from base 1. For sequencing, an Illumina NovaSeq 6000 was employed. cDNA libraries for TCRalpha and TCRbeta were prepared by 5'RACE using constant-segment primers, with sample barcodes and unique molecular identifiers added. Trizol reagent was used to extract RNA from every sample. Library amplification was performed in two PCR steps, and a second sample barcode and Illumina TruSeq adapters were introduced in the second step. The libraries were sequenced on an Illumina NovaSeq using 2 x 150 bp paired-end reads. Processing in the source paper ran as follows. With migec v1.2.7, reads were demultiplexed and then collapsed into UMI-guided consensus sequences. Using mixcr v2.1.11, UMI consensuses were aligned to TRA and TRB V and J templates and then assembled into clonotypes. A clonotype was counted as expanded or contracted only when both edgeR and NoisET called the clonotype significant, with the noise models trained on biological replicates. edgeR calls used a false discovery rate-adjusted p below 0.01 and a log2 fold-change threshold of 1. As an exploratory analysis of dynamics, PCA with hierarchical clustering was applied to max-normalized trajectories of the 1000 most abundant clonotypes. Each responding clone was given a CD4 or CD8 phenotype based on the CD4+ and CD8+ repertoires, which had been sequenced separately. TCRdb reworked the public reads: Q25 trimming with fastp, MiXCR clone assembly, productive beta chains retained. Every distinct CDR3 protein forms one entry, paired with its most common genes and DNA. These V and J calls originate from TCRdb's pipeline instead of the authors' own analysis. Present in this sample are roughly 510,000 distinct CDR3 sequences, roughly 17% of which were seen just once. Clones ranked in the top ten supply roughly 7.8% of the sample.

PBMCs were isolated by Ficoll-Paque density gradient centrifugation. These data originate in a study of T-cell memory formation after mild COVID-19 (dated by TCRdb to the early 2020s). General notes on the study: Most TCR sequence clusters were specific to one of the two donors. In a couple of donors, T-cell clones that expanded and contracted after mild COVID-19 were tracked by sequencing TCRalpha and TCRbeta repertoires over time. The cohort comprised two young, previously healthy adult volunteers, one female and one male. General study outcomes and caveats: Only two mild cases were covered in the study, and larger cohorts including severe cases with pre-infection samples were considered necessary. Whether the second-wave clones peaking on day 37 were SARS-CoV-2 specific was not confirmed. Contracting CD4+ clones were found mainly in CM and EM memory subsets, while CD8+ clones were enriched in EMRA. Some responding clones were detected in pre-infection memory, suggesting pre-existing cross-reactive memory T cells joined the SARS-CoV-2 response. Clones that contracted from day 15 to 85 showed balanced CD4/CD8 phenotypes, whereas a second wave of clones that expanded from day 15 to 37 leaned towards CD4+.

Material: PBMCs or a T cell subset sorted from them (not recorded which). The receptor was isolated from an adult woman who had mild COVID-19 (a few samples of this study predate the infection). The sample titles of this study are shuffled in the database, so cell type and time point are left out; the donor was told from shared clones. The rearrangement combines TRBV29-1 with TRBJ2-1; a tentative D match to TRBD1 spans 5 bases. The CDR3 amino acid sequence is: CSVVLVQGQFF. At the DNA level, the sequence is TGCAGCGTTGTGTTGGTTCAGGGCCAGTTCTTC.